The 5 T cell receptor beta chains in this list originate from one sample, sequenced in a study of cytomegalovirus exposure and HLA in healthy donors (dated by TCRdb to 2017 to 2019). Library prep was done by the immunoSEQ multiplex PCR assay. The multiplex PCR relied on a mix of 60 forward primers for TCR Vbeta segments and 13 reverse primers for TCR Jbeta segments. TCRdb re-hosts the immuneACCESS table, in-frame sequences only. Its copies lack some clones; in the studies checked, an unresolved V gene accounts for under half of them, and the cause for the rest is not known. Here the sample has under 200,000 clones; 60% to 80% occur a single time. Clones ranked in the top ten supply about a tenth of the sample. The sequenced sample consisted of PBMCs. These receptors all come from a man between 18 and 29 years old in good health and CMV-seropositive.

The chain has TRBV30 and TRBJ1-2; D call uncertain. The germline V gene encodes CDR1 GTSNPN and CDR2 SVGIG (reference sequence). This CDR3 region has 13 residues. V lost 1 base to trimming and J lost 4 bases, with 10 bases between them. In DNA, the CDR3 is TGTGCCTGGAGTGAGAACGCACTCTATGGCTACACCTTC. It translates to CAWSENALYGYTF. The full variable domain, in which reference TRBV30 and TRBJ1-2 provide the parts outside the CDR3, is SQTIHQWPATLVQPVGSPLSLECTVEGTSNPNLYWYRQAAGRGLQLLFYSVGIGQISSEVPQNLSASRPQDRQFILSSKKLLLSDSGFYLCAWSENALYGYTFGSGTRLTVV.

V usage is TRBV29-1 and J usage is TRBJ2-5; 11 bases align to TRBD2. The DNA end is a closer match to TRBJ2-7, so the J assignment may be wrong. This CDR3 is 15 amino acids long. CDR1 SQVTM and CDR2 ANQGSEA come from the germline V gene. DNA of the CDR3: TGCAGCGTTGAACTGACTAGCGGGAAAACCTACGAGCAGTACTTC. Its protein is CSVELTSGKTYEQYF.

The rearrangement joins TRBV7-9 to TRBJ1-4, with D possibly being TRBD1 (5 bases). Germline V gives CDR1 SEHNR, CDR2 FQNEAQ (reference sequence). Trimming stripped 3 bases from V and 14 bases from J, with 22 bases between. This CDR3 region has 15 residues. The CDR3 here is CASSLEGTPLERLFF. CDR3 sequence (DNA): TGTGCCAGCAGCTTGGAGGGGACGCCCCTCGAGAGGCTGTTTTTT. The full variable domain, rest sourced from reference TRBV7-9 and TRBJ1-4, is DTGVSQNPRHKITKRGQNVTFRCDPISEHNRLYWYRQTLGQGPEFLTYFQNEAQLEKSRLLSDRFSAERPKGSFSTLEIQRTEQGDSAMYLCASSLEGTPLERLFFGSGTQLSVL.

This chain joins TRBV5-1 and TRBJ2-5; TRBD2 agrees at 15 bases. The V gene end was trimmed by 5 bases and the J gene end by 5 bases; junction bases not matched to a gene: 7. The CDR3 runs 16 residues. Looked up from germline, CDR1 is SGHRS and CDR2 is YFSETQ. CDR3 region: CASRWTSGGAAETQYF. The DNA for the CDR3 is TGCGCCAGCAGATGGACTAGCGGGGGGGCCGCTGAGACCCAGTACTTC.

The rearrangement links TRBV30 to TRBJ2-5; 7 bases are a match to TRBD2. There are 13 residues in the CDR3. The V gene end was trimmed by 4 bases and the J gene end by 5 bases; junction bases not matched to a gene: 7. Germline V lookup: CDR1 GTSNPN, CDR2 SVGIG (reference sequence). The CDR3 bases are TGTGCCTGGACCTGGACTAGTTGGGAGACCCAGTACTTC. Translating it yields CAWTWTSWETQYF.